This T cell receptor (beta chain) was found in a study of cytomegalovirus exposure and HLA in healthy donors. A word on this clone: The antigen remains unidentified.

J gave up 6 bases and V 4 bases, and 7 bases lay outside the gene matches. Germline CDR1 and CDR2: MGHRA and YSYEKL. This CDR3 has 14 residues. PCR primers comprised 60 Vbeta and 13 Jbeta primers. The table came from immunoSEQ multiplex PCR; TCRdb's copy has only in-frame clones and leaves some out. The sample carries about 200,000 clones, 70% to 85% recorded once. General study findings and limits: Listed as cytomegalovirus-associated were roughly 180 TCR beta chains.

The TCR was taken from a male donor in good health and CMV-seronegative. V is TRBV4-1 and J is TRBJ2-7, with TRBD2 matching over 9 bases. The material sequenced was PBMCs. This CDR3 is CASSPSQAGGEQYF. The CDR3 DNA sequence: TGCGCCAGCAGCCCCAGCCAAGCGGGAGGCGAGCAGTACTTC.